Each of the 3 T cell receptor beta chains below was sequenced from the same sample in a study of T cell responses to AZD1222 COVID-19 vaccine. TCRdb keeps only in-frame clones here, not all; method: immunoSEQ multiplex PCR. The sample has about 180,000 clones, roughly 92% seen once. Specimen: peripheral blood, collected 28 days after the second AZD1222 dose. These receptors were obtained from an adult who received the AZD1222 COVID-19 vaccine.

The chain couples TRBV19 to TRBJ1-3; no firm D call. V was clipped by 9 bases and J by 0 bases, with 12 bases between them. The CDR3 loop spans 14 amino acids. Germline V CDR1 and CDR2: LNHDA, SQIVND (reference sequence). The CDR3 DNA is TGTGCCAGGCGGGATACTCTCTCTGGAAACACCATATATTTT. Its protein is CARRDTLSGNTIYF.

The J gene is TRBJ2-1, the V gene TRBV13, with TRBD2 identical over 14 bases. CDR1 PRHDT and CDR2 FYEKMQ come from the germline V gene (reference sequence). Trimming cost V 5 bases and J 5 bases; bases outside gene matches: 5. The CDR3 has 16 residues. Here the CDR3 reads CASSPWTSGGNNEQFF. CDR3 nucleotide sequence: TGTGCCAGCAGCCCATGGACTAGCGGGGGGAACAATGAGCAGTTCTTC.

V is TRBV12-5 and J is TRBJ1-1; the D is unclear. The CDR3 totals 12 residues. Germline lookup yields CDR1 LGHNT and CDR2 FRNRAP. Trimming pared 10 bases from V and 3 bases from J, leaving 12 bases between. CDR3 sequence (DNA): TGTGCTAACAACCGAGGAGACACTGAAGCTTTCTTT. Protein sequence: CANNRGDTEAFF. The full variable domain, rest sourced from reference TRBV12-5 and TRBJ1-1, is DARVTQTPRHKVTEMGQEVTMRCQPILGHNTVFWYRQTMMQGLELLAYFRNRAPLDDSGMPKDRFSAEMPDATLATLKIQPSEPRDSAVYFCANNRGDTEAFFGQGTRLTVV.